This T cell receptor beta chain was sequenced in a study of control samples from healthy donors and cancer patients. The CDR3 covers 17 residues. Trimming left V 0 bases short and J 2 bases short, with 14 bases between. Germline V gene lookup returns CDR1 MGHRA and CDR2 YSYEKL. The table came from immunoSEQ multiplex PCR; TCRdb's copy has only in-frame clones and leaves some out. The table includes about 180,000 clones, more than 80% detected once. The sequenced material came from blood. The receptor was isolated from a man between 25 and 39 years old in good health. This chain links TRBV4-1 with TRBJ1-5; D call uncertain. In nucleotides, the CDR3 is TGCGCCAGCAGCCAAGATGGCACCTCAAAGGGCAATCAGCCCCAGCATTTT. This codes for CASSQDGTSKGNQPQHF.